This TCR beta chain is drawn from a study of breast tumors, draining lymph nodes, adjacent tissues. Notes on the study in general: Compared with basal-like, luminal-like tumors shared significantly more repertoire with nontumor tissue. Tumors had less TCR diversity than lymph nodes, more than nontumor tissue.

Looked up from germline, CDR1 is DFQATT and CDR2 is SNEGSKA (reference sequence). The length of the CDR3 is 16 residues. Germline trimming cut 6 bases from V and 2 bases from J; bases unmatched to any gene: 9. In TCRdb, the multiplex PCR reads were re-called with MiXCR into one record per CDR3 protein. The sample includes approximately 100,000 distinct CDR3 sequences, about 30% of them seen just once. Axillary draining lymph nodes of breast cancer patients supplied the node samples. As for this clonotype: Its antigen remains unidentified.

V and J are TRBV20-1 and TRBJ1-5, with TRBD1 matching 11 bases. This clonotype originated in a female donor with breast cancer. Some clones in this sample may be carry-over from other donors' samples. The sequenced sample was axillary lymph node tissue. The CDR3 DNA sequence: TGCAGTGCCCGCCGGGACAGGGGGTTGGGCAATCAGCCCCAGCATTTT. This translates into CSARRDRGLGNQPQHF.